These T cell receptor beta chains were read from a single sample in a study of shared T cell receptors in the human thymus. Profiled with immunoSEQ multiplex PCR; TCRdb holds only in-frame clones, not every one. The table records 700,000 or so clones, 80% to 90% of them present only once. These data were also filed under a second study, of human thymus T cells.

Sequencing input: thymocytes. These receptors all come from a girl in the first two years of life with a congenital heart defect. CDR3s include the opening cysteine and the closing phenylalanine or tryptophan. Fields, in order: CDR3 length, D gene, V gene, J gene, clone size, CDR3 DNA, CDR3 protein. D genes are given only for firm matches. Where a row states a size, it is once, few, many or the class of an expanded clone; other rows omit it.

14	NA	TRBV9	TRBJ2-2	NA	TGTGCCAGCAGCCCTCCGGAGGTTGGCGGGGAGCTGTTTTTT	CASSPPEVGGELFF
17	NA	TRBV11-1	TRBJ1-1	few	TGTGCCAGCAGCTCCGATCTGTTTGGGCGCCGGAAAAATGAAGCTTTCTTT	CASSSDLFGRRKNEAFF
16	TRBD1	TRBV28	TRBJ1-1	NA	TGTGCCAGCAGTTTGGAAGGGGGCAGGGAAGGAACTGAAGCTTTCTTT	CASSLEGGREGTEAFF
15	NA	TRBV2	TRBJ2-7	NA	TGTGCCAGCAGTGCACTTCCGGGGAAAGACTACGAGCAGTACTTC	CASSALPGKDYEQYF
13	NA	TRBV6-1	TRBJ1-5	NA	TGTGCCAGCAGTGACAGGGGTCATCAGCCCCAGCATTTT	CASSDRGHQPQHF
14	NA	TRBV7-9	TRBJ1-2	NA	TGTGCCAGCAGCTCGGCAGGGTTTGTACATGGCTACACCTTC	CASSSAGFVHGYTF
11	NA	TRBV6-6	TRBJ2-5	NA	TGTGCCAGCAGTTTCCGGACAGAGCAGTACTTC	CASSFRTEQYF
14	TRBD1	TRBV10-3	TRBJ1-1	NA	TGTGCCATCAGTGAGGGGACAGTTAACACTGAAGCTTTCTTT	CAISEGTVNTEAFF
18	NA	TRBV4-3	TRBJ1-2	NA	TGCGCCAGCAGCTCGACGTTCCAGGCCAAGGCGAAAAAGCATGGCTACACCTTC	CASSSTFQAKAKKHGYTF
16	NA	TRBV7-9	TRBJ2-7	NA	TGTGCCAGCAGCTTATCGTCCCAGGGACATCAAGACGAGCAGTACTTC	CASSLSSQGHQDEQYF
16	NA	TRBV6-5	TRBJ2-5	NA	TGTGCCAGCAGTTACTCGAGAGCTAGCATTCAAGAGACCCAGTACTTC	CASSYSRASIQETQYF
13	NA	TRBV5-1	TRBJ1-1	NA	TGCGCCAGCAGCTTGGGTCGGAACACTGAAGCTTTCTTT	CASSLGRNTEAFF
14	NA	TRBV28	TRBJ2-2	once	TGTGCCAGCAGATGGGCAGGTTGGGCCGGGGAGCTGTTTTTT	CASRWAGWAGELFF
17	NA	TRBV7-9	TRBJ2-6	NA	TGTGCCAGCAGCTTAGCATCCGTAAACTCTGGGGCCAACGTCCTGACTTTC	CASSLASVNSGANVLTF
13	NA	TRBV29-1	TRBJ1-1	NA	TGCAGCGTTCTACGGAGAAACTACCTTGAAGCTTTCTTT	CSVLRRNYLEAFF
17	TRBD2	TRBV28	TRBJ2-1	NA	TGTGCCAGCAGCTCCAAGCTAGCGGGGAGCTCCTACAATGAGCAGTTCTTC	CASSSKLAGSSYNEQFF
14	NA	TRBV7-2	TRBJ1-2	NA	TGTGCCAGCACCGCGGAGGGCCGCCCGAGGGGCTACACCTTC	CASTAEGRPRGYTF
17	TRBD2	TRBV12-5	TRBJ2-2	NA	TGTGCTAGTGGTCCGCCCTTAGCGGGGGAGAACACCGGGGAGCTGTTTTTT	CASGPPLAGENTGELFF
16	NA	TRBV5-4	TRBJ2-2	NA	TGTGCCAGCACCCACAACGACAACCCGAACACCGGGGAGCTGTTTTTT	CASTHNDNPNTGELFF
20	NA	TRBV19	TRBJ1-1	NA	TGTGCCAGTAGCCACTTCGGCATAGGTCAGGAAGGATATCCTAACACTGAAGCTTTCTTT	CASSHFGIGQEGYPNTEAFF
15	NA	TRBV10-3	TRBJ1-2	NA	TGTGCCATCAGTGACGGGGGATCTTATAACTATGGCTACACCTTC	CAISDGGSYNYGYTF
17	TRBD2	TRBV4-2	TRBJ2-1	NA	TGTGCCAGCAGCCAGCGTAGCGGGCTAGCGGGACACAATGAGCAGTTCTTC	CASSQRSGLAGHNEQFF
17	NA	TRBV11-2	TRBJ1-2	NA	TGTGCCAGCAGCTTAGAGGTCAGGGAGGGACCGTGCTATGGCTACACCTTC	CASSLEVREGPCYGYTF
16	NA	TRBV5-6	TRBJ2-7	few	TGTGCCAGCAGCTTGGTAGACAGGCAAGAAGGCTACGAGCAGTACTTC	CASSLVDRQEGYEQYF
13	NA	TRBV2	TRBJ1-2	NA	TGTGCCAGTTATATCGTCTCCAACTATGGCTACACCTTC	CASYIVSNYGYTF
17	NA	TRBV7-8	TRBJ1-2	NA	TGTGCCAGCAGCCGAAACGAGGCGGGGGGCTTCACCTATGGCTACACCTTC	CASSRNEAGGFTYGYTF
22	TRBD2	TRBV14	TRBJ2-3	NA	TGTGCCAGCAGCCAAGAGGGCAACAATAGCCCCACTAGCGGGGGGACCGCAGATACGCAGTATTTT	CASSQEGNNSPTSGGTADTQYF
12	NA	TRBV29-1	TRBJ1-2	NA	TGCAGCGTTGGCGGATCTAACTATGGCTACACCTTC	CSVGGSNYGYTF
13	NA	TRBV27	TRBJ2-5	NA	TGTGCCAGCAGTTTAGGGCGACGGGAGACCCAGTACTTC	CASSLGRRETQYF
15	NA	TRBV19	TRBJ2-7	NA	TGTGCCAGTAGTACCGTAGGACACGATACCTACGAGCAGTACTTC	CASSTVGHDTYEQYF
15	TRBD1	TRBV5-1	TRBJ1-6	NA	TGCGCCAGCAGCAAATCCGGGACAGGGGAATCACCCCTCCACTTT	CASSKSGTGESPLHF
13	NA	TRBV6-1	TRBJ1-1	once	TGTGCCAGCGGATGCAGGGGTGGCACTGAAGCTTTCTTT	CASGCRGGTEAFF
14	NA	TRBV6-1	TRBJ1-2	NA	TGTGCCAGCTTACGGGTCCCCTTTGTCTATGGCTACACCTTC	CASLRVPFVYGYTF
19	TRBD2	TRBV7-2	TRBJ2-7	NA	TGTGCCAGCAGCCCTACTCGACCGGGACTAGCGGGGGCCCCCTTGGAGCAGTACTTC	CASSPTRPGLAGAPLEQYF
15	NA	TRBV2	TRBJ2-3	NA	TGTGCCAGCAGTGAGGCGGCCACGGGGATAGATACGCAGTATTTT	CASSEAATGIDTQYF
16	NA	TRBV5-1	TRBJ2-1	NA	TGCGCCAGCAGCTTGGTCGGCCGGAGCTCCTACAATGAGCAGTTCTTC	CASSLVGRSSYNEQFF
16	NA	TRBV25-1	TRBJ2-1	NA	TGTGCCAGCAGCCTTTCCTCAGGGGGGACCTACAATGAGCAGTTCTTC	CASSLSSGGTYNEQFF
15	TRBD2	TRBV6-1	TRBJ2-3	NA	TGTGCCAGCAGACCCCCGGGGGGGAGCACAGATACGCAGTATTTT	CASRPPGGSTDTQYF
16	NA	TRBV5-6	TRBJ2-4	NA	TGTGCCAGCAGCCCTAGGACACCTCTAGCCAAAAACATTCAGTACTTC	CASSPRTPLAKNIQYF
14	NA	TRBV7-9	TRBJ2-7	NA	TGTGCCAGCAGCTTATCCGGGAACTACTACGAGCAGTACTTC	CASSLSGNYYEQYF
13	NA	TRBV5-1	TRBJ2-5	NA	TGCGCCAGCAGGGTTGACAGAGAAGAGACCCAGTACTTC	CASRVDREETQYF
13	NA	TRBV5-1	TRBJ2-1	NA	TGCGCCAGCGCGGGGGCCGGTTACAATGAGCAGTTCTTC	CASAGAGYNEQFF
16	NA	TRBV11-2	TRBJ2-3	NA	TGTGCCAGCAGCCCAAACCAGGGGAGCCCCGCAGATACGCAGTATTTT	CASSPNQGSPADTQYF
16	NA	TRBV2	TRBJ2-7	NA	TGTGCCAGCTATGGCTGGGGGCTATCCGAGCGCTACGAGCAGTACTTC	CASYGWGLSERYEQYF
16	NA	TRBV5-1	TRBJ1-1	NA	TGCGCCAGCAGCTTGGAAGCAGGGGAGTGCGGCACTGAAGCTTTCTTT	CASSLEAGECGTEAFF